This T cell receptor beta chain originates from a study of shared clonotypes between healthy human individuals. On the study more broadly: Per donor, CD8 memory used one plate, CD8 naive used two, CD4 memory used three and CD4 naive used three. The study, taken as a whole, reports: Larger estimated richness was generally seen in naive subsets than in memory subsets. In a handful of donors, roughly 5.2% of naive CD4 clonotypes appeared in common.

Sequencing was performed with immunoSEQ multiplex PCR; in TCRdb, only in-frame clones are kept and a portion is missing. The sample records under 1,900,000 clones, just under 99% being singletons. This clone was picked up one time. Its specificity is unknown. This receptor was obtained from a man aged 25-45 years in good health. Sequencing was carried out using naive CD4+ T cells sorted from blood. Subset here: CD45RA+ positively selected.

The CDR3 coding sequence is TGTGCCAGTAGCTCCCGAGGGGCCGGCATCTATGGCTACACCTTC. Protein product: CASSSRGAGIYGYTF. V gene TRBV19 combines with J gene TRBJ1-2; the D gene is possibly TRBD1 (5 bases). This CDR3 has 15 amino acids. Trimming removed 6 bases from V and 4 bases from J, with 18 bases in between. CDR1 is LNHDA and CDR2 is SQIVND in the germline V gene (reference sequence).